This TCR beta chain was documented in a study of blood T cells in healthy people across ages. Through a sample-barcoded 5' primer and a J-beta primer mix, a second PCR was run for roughly 7 to 11 cycles. One entry per CDR3 protein results from TCRdb running MiXCR on the 5' RACE reads. The profile covers about 630,000 distinct CDR3 sequences, with more than 20% appearing a single time and around 3.4% taken by the ten largest. General study points: It was not known whether donors were CMV positive (a possible confounder of expanded clonotype changes).

Per the germline V gene, CDR1 is MNHEY and CDR2 is SMNVEV (reference sequence). V lost 4 bases to trimming and J lost 4 bases; unmatched junction nucleotides: 8. The CDR3 is made up of 15 amino acids. For this clonotype: As yet, its antigen is unknown.

Material for sequencing was blood. This clonotype was obtained from a man aged 70-80 years in good health. This rearrangement joins TRBV27 to TRBJ2-5; TRBD1 aligns across 8 bases. CDR3: CASSSRTGSTETQYF. The CDR3 bases are TGTGCCAGCAGTTCGAGGACAGGGAGCACAGAGACCCAGTACTTC.